What follows are 14 T cell receptor beta chains derived from one specimen sequenced in a study of shared clonotypes between healthy human individuals. Naive CD8 isolation took CD45RO-negative cells positively selected for CCR7 and excluded terminally differentiated effector memory CD45RA+ cells. Repertoires were generated with immunoSEQ multiplex PCR, while TCRdb's copy carries only in-frame clones and drops some. This sample has millions of clones, with approximately 94% found just once. Sequenced input: naive CD8+ T cells from PBMCs. The receptors derive from a man in his late teens or twenties in good health. Some clones in this sample may be carry-over from other donors' samples.

This chain links TRBV28 with TRBJ1-1; tentatively, D is TRBD1 (5 bases). This CDR3 is built from 16 residues. Germline values: CDR1 MDHEN, CDR2 SYDVKM. Trimming took 5 bases from V and 5 from J, leaving 21 bases between them. CDR3 DNA: TGTGCCAGCAGTCCCAACCGGGGGGACTTGAGGACTGAAGCTTTCTTT. It is translated as CASSPNRGDLRTEAFF. Combining the CDR3 with reference TRBV28 and TRBJ1-1 gives the whole variable domain DVKVTQSSRYLVKRTGEKVFLECVQDMDHENMFWYRQDPGLGLRLIYFSYDVKMKEKGDIPEGYSVSREKKERFSLILESASTNQTSMYLCASSPNRGDLRTEAFFGQGTRLTVV.

V is TRBV4-1 and J is TRBJ1-3; D gene uncertain. The ends were cut back, 2 bases at V and 0 bases at J, with 5 bases in the middle. Germline V lookup: CDR1 MGHRA, CDR2 YSYEKL. The CDR3 runs to 14 residues. CDR3 sequence (DNA): TGCGCCAGCAGCCAACTTAGCTCTGGAAACACCATATATTTT. This sequence encodes CASSQLSSGNTIYF.

The chain is built from TRBV19 and TRBJ1-2; TRBD1 is a possible D gene (6 bases). Trimming took off 5 bases at V and 4 bases at J, with 11 bases between the two ends. The CDR3 length is 13 residues. Germline V lookup: CDR1 LNHDA, CDR2 SQIVND (reference sequence). The CDR3 here is CASSPRTVYGYTF. CDR3 nucleotide sequence: TGTGCCAGTAGTCCTCGGACAGTCTATGGCTACACCTTC.

This clone has only one observation. The J gene is TRBJ2-7, the V gene TRBV9; D unresolved. In germline, CDR1 is SGDLS, CDR2 YYNGEE. V lost 2 bases to trimming and J lost 3 bases, with 9 bases between them. The CDR3 is 13 residues long. CDR3 in DNA: TGTGCCAGCAGCGTCGCGGCGGACTACGAGCAGTACTTC. Protein: CASSVAADYEQYF.

The chain uses TRBV28 and TRBJ1-2; TRBD1 is a possible D gene (5 bases). From germline, CDR1 is MDHEN and CDR2 SYDVKM. The CDR3 runs 15 residues. Trimming left V 6 bases short and J 2 bases short, with 16 bases between. The CDR3 nucleotides read TGTGCCAGCAGCCGGGCACGAGGGGCCAACTATGGCTACACCTTC. Encoded protein: CASSRARGANYGYTF.

This clone was detected once. The CDR3 sequence: CASSSRGQNYEQYF. The CDR3 region has the DNA TGTGCCAGCAGCTCCAGAGGACAGAACTACGAGCAGTACTTC. V is TRBV7-8 and J is TRBJ2-7, with D tentatively TRBD1 (6 bases). This CDR3 is built from 14 residues. The germline V gene encodes CDR1 SGHVS and CDR2 FQNEAQ. The V gene lost 4 bases and the J gene lost 3 bases, with 13 bases spanning the gap.

The chain joins TRBV7-2 to TRBJ2-5; D might be TRBD1 or TRBD2, each matching 5 bases. This CDR3 region has 15 residues. V lost 5 bases, J lost 5 bases, and 18 bases lay in between. Germline-derived CDR1 and CDR2 are SGHTA and FQGNSA. CDR3 DNA sequence: TGTGCCAGCAGCCCTGTGGGGGATCTAGGGGAGACCCAGTACTTC. It translates to CASSPVGDLGETQYF.

The genes are TRBV2 and TRBJ2-2; TRBD1 matches at 7 bases. With 5 bases clipped from V and 3 bases from J, the junction kept 3 bases outside the gene matches. The CDR3 consists of 14 residues. Per the germline V gene, CDR1 is SNHLY and CDR2 is FYNNEI. The chain's CDR3 is CASSTGAHTGELFF. The CDR3 coding sequence is TGTGCCAGCAGTACAGGGGCCCACACCGGGGAGCTGTTTTTT.

The gene calls are TRBV27 and TRBJ2-7; D is perhaps TRBD1 (9 bases). Trimming took off 0 bases at V and 3 bases at J, with 33 bases between the two ends. Germline V gene data show CDR1 as MNHEY and CDR2 as SMNVEV (reference sequence). CDR3 size: 22 residues. The CDR3 sequence is CASSLSGQGPGGPRDPYYEQYF. The CDR3 DNA sequence: TGTGCCAGCAGTTTATCGGGACAGGGCCCGGGAGGGCCTCGTGACCCGTACTACGAGCAGTACTTC.

The chain employs TRBV2 and TRBJ2-3; TRBD1 matches 9 bases. V shed 2 bases, J shed 6 bases, and the junction held 6 bases outside the gene matches. Germline V lookup: CDR1 SNHLY, CDR2 FYNNEI. The CDR3 is 15 amino acids. CDR3 region: CASSERDRASDTQYF. The CDR3, as DNA: TGTGCCAGCAGTGAAAGGGACAGGGCTTCGGATACGCAGTATTTT. The full variable domain, rest sourced from reference TRBV2 and TRBJ2-3, is EPEVTQTPSHQVTQMGQEVILRCVPISNHLYFYWYRQILGQKVEFLVSFYNNEISEKSEIFDDQFSVERPDGSNFTLKIRSTKLEDSAMYFCASSERDRASDTQYFGPGTRLTVL.

This chain joins TRBV27 and TRBJ2-5, with TRBD2 identical over 7 bases. V lost 6 bases, J lost 4 bases, and 5 bases stayed unmatched. The CDR3 runs 13 residues. The germline V gene has CDR1 MNHEY and CDR2 SMNVEV (reference sequence). CDR3 amino acids: CASRGGVGETQYF. In DNA form, the CDR3 reads TGTGCCAGCAGGGGGGGGGTGGGAGAGACCCAGTACTTC.

This sequence joins TRBV7-8 and TRBJ1-1; 7 bases fit TRBD1. The CDR3 is 11 amino acids. Germline V lookup: CDR1 SGHVS, CDR2 FQNEAQ. Germline trimming cut 5 bases from V and 11 bases from J; bases unmatched to any gene: 5. The CDR3 nucleotides read TGTGCCAGCAGCCCGGACAGGACCGCTTTCTTT. Its translation is CASSPDRTAFF.

In DNA, the CDR3 is TGTGCCAGCAGTCCCGGACAGGGGTATTCACCCCTCCACTTT. Translation gives CASSPGQGYSPLHF. The rearrangement joins TRBV28 to TRBJ1-6; TRBD1 aligns across 9 bases. CDR3 length: 14 residues. J was trimmed by 8 bases and V by 5 bases; bases with no gene match: 4. Germline CDR1 reads MDHEN; CDR2 reads SYDVKM. Full variable domain (remainder filled in from reference TRBV28 and TRBJ1-6): DVKVTQSSRYLVKRTGEKVFLECVQDMDHENMFWYRQDPGLGLRLIYFSYDVKMKEKGDIPEGYSVSREKKERFSLILESASTNQTSMYLCASSPGQGYSPLHFGNGTRLTVT.

The chain carries TRBV25-1 and TRBJ2-3; D uncertain. This CDR3 region has 13 residues. The V end lost 7 bases, the J end lost 6 bases, and 14 bases lay between the germline ends. CDR1 MGHDK and CDR2 SYGVNS come from the germline V gene. The DNA for the CDR3 is TGTGCCAGCACCCCCTTTGGAGCGGATACGCAGTATTTT. It codes for CASTPFGADTQYF.